Each of the 10 T cell receptor beta chains below was sequenced from the same sample in a study of T cells in women clearing cervical HPV infection. The protocol was immunoSEQ multiplex PCR, while the TCRdb copy is restricted to in-frame clones and leaves out a portion. The listing records about 26,000 clones. Material: blood buffy coat. These receptors were collected from a woman between 18 and 70 years old with a cervical HPV16 infection that either progressed to CIN3+ or cleared (not recorded which).

As regards this clone: The CDR3 end lies 3 residues beyond the end of the read and is filled in from the germline J gene. V and J are TRBV19 and TRBJ2-3; D is tentatively TRBD1 or TRBD2 (5 bases each). Germline CDR1 reads LNHDA; CDR2 reads SQIVND (reference sequence). The length of the CDR3 is 19 residues. The CDR3 sequence: CASSISRGAGKGLNQPQYF. The CDR3 DNA, read in part, is TGTGCCAGTAGTATCTCGAGAGGGGCAGGGAAGGGCCTCAATCAGCCG.

Points on this clone: The CDR3 end lies 3 residues beyond the end of the read and is filled in from the germline J gene. This sequence joins TRBV7-2 and TRBJ2-1, with 7 bases matching TRBD1. The length of the CDR3 is 14 residues. CDR1 is SGHTA and CDR2 is FQGNSA in the germline V gene. V was pared by 4 bases and J by 5 bases, with 5 bases of the junction left unmatched. The DNA read from the CDR3 is TGTGCCAGCAGCTGGGGGACAGCCAACAATGAG. Protein sequence: CASSWGTANNE. The CDR3 reads in full as CASSWGTANNEQFF.

To note about this clone: The read terminates 3 residues before the CDR3 end, so the remaining end is supplied by the germline J gene. J is TRBJ2-7 and V is TRBV7-7; D is uncertain. The CDR3 covers 13 residues. V lost 1 base and J lost 3, with 7 bases in between. From germline, CDR1 is SSHAT and CDR2 FNYEAQ (reference sequence). The sequenced part of the CDR3 DNA is TGTGCCAGCAGCTTAGGGCGGAACTACGAG. Translation: CASSLGRNYE. The entire CDR3 protein reads CASSLGRNYEQYF.

The CDR3 spells CASSVRAGTGSGELFF. The DNA read from the CDR3 is TGTGCCAGCAGCGTCAGGGCCGGGACAGGGTCCGGGGAG. The V call is TRBV9, the J call TRBJ2-2, with 9 bases aligning to TRBD1. The CDR3 end falls 3 residues outside the read, so it is completed with the germline J gene. Germline V gives CDR1 SGDLS, CDR2 YYNGEE. This CDR3 has 16 amino acids. J gave up 6 bases and V 2 bases, and 8 bases lay outside the gene matches.

Worth noting for this clone: The CDR3 goes on 3 residues after the read ends, and that part is filled in from the germline J gene. The V gene is TRBV18, the J gene TRBJ1-4; 9 bases are a match to TRBD1. V was pared by 3 bases and J by 8 bases, with 7 bases of the junction left unmatched. The CDR3 runs to 15 residues. The germline V gene has CDR1 KGHSH and CDR2 LQKENI. The part of the CDR3 DNA that was read is TGTGCCAGCTCACCGACGGACAGGGGAGGGGAAAAA. This encodes CASSPTDRGGEK. The CDR3, in full, reads CASSPTDRGGEKLFF.

As to this clone: The observed sequence ends 3 residues before the CDR3 terminus, with the missing tail filled in from the germline J gene. The genes are TRBV29-1 and TRBJ2-7; 11 bases line up with TRBD1. This CDR3 comprises 13 residues. V was pared by 6 bases and J by 3 bases, with 4 bases of the junction left unmatched. CDR1 and CDR2 from the germline V gene are SQVTM and ANQGSEA. The CDR3 DNA, read in part, is TGCAGCGTCTGGACAGGGGGCGACTACGAG. It specifies CSVWTGGDYE. The whole CDR3 protein reads CSVWTGGDYEQYF.

With regard to this clone: Coverage ceases 3 residues before the CDR3 finishes, and the germline J gene fills in the end. The rearrangement joins TRBV6-1 to TRBJ2-4; D is unclear. Per the germline V gene, CDR1 is MNHNS and CDR2 is SASEGT. The CDR3 totals 14 residues. The CDR3: CASSERWALSGQYF. The CDR3 bases that were read are TGTGCCAGCAGTGAACGGTGGGCTCTCTCCGGT.

Concerning this clone: The read stops 3 residues short of the end of the CDR3; the missing end is completed from the germline J gene. The gene calls are TRBV10-2 and TRBJ1-5, with D perhaps TRBD1 (5 bases). Trimming removed 5 bases at V and 4 bases at J, with 15 bases between. This CDR3 spans 15 amino acids. CDR1 WSHSY and CDR2 SAAADI come from the germline V gene. Partial CDR3 DNA: TGCGCCAGCAGTTACCCTGAAGGGGTGAATCAGCCC. This encodes CASSYPEGVNQP. The whole CDR3 is CASSYPEGVNQPQHF.

Concerning this clone: Its ends do not fully match the called genes, so a read error is possible. The sequence runs out 3 residues before the end of the CDR3; the remainder is reconstructed from the germline J gene. This sequence joins TRBV19 and TRBJ2-3; D is unresolved. CDR1 and CDR2 (germline): LNHDA, SQIVND (reference sequence). The CDR3 consists of 13 residues. The part of the CDR3 DNA that was read is TGTGCCAGTAGTATACTGTTAGCAGAGACG. As protein: CASSILLAET. The entire CDR3 sequence reads CASSILLAETQYF. Using reference TRBV19 and TRBJ2-3 for the parts outside the CDR3, the full variable domain is DGGITQSPKYLFRKEGQNVTLSCEQNLNHDAMYWYRQDPGQGLRLIYYSQIVNDFQKGDIAEGYSVSREKKESFPLTVTSAQKNPTAFYLCASSILLAETQYFGPGTRLTVL.

About this clone itself: From the germline J gene comes the end of the CDR3, since the read stops 3 residues before it. The chain employs TRBV6-2 or TRBV6-3 and TRBJ2-7; 7 positions match TRBD2. V lost 6 bases, J lost 5 bases, and 7 bases stayed unmatched. Germline V gene lookup returns CDR1 MNHEY and CDR2 SVGEGT. The CDR3 runs 13 residues. The CDR3 protein is CASRSSGTDEQYF. CDR3 DNA (partial): TGTGCCAGCAGATCAAGCGGGACGGACGAG.